One T cell receptor beta chain is described in this entry. The sample belongs to a study of cytomegalovirus exposure and HLA in healthy donors. A multiplex PCR was run with 60 Vbeta primers and 13 Jbeta primers. Sequencing used immunoSEQ multiplex PCR; TCRdb keeps in-frame clones, though not all of them. The table includes over 85,000 clones, about 74% detected once. V shed 5 bases and J 5 bases; nucleotides not matched to a gene: 15. This CDR3 has 17 amino acids. Per germline, CDR1 SEHNR and CDR2 FQNEAQ (reference sequence). The sample taken for sequencing was PBMCs. This receptor was taken from a female donor in good health and CMV-seronegative. V and J are TRBV7-9 and TRBJ2-5, with 9 bases aligning to TRBD2. CDR3 in DNA: TGTGCCAGCAGCCCGTCCTTGACTAGCGGAGGGGGGGAGACCCAGTACTTC. Amino acids: CASSPSLTSGGGETQYF.